One sample yielded the 14 T cell receptor beta chains listed below, sequenced in a study of OX40 agonist ivuxolimab in advanced cancers. The protocol used for the library was the immunoSEQ multiplex PCR assay. The table was pulled from immuneACCESS by TCRdb, which kept in-frame rearrangements only. Such tables lose some clones; where checked, under half of the loss comes from unresolved V genes, and the rest has no known cause. The sample records roughly 80,000 clones, about 86% of which are singletons. The ten largest make up 1.5% to 2% of the sample. Sequenced material: CD4+ or CD8+ T cells sorted from blood, taken in a trial of the OX40 agonist ivuxolimab. Source of these receptors: an adult with an advanced solid tumor such as melanoma, head and neck, liver or kidney cancer.

This rearrangement joins TRBV29-1 to TRBJ1-4; TRBD1 aligns across 9 bases. With V trimmed by 6 bases and J by 7 bases, 9 bases remained unmatched. This CDR3 comprises 14 residues. Germline V gene data show CDR1 as SQVTM and CDR2 as ANQGSEA. The DNA of the CDR3 is TGCAGCGTGGCCCAGACAGGGGGAGTTGAAAAACTGTTTTTT. Encoded protein: CSVAQTGGVEKLFF.

The chain joins TRBV28 to TRBJ1-2; D unclear. CDR1 and CDR2 (germline): MDHEN, SYDVKM. Deletions cut 8 bases from V and 1 base from J, with 8 bases between. CDR3 length: 12 residues. CDR3 nucleotides: TGTGCCAGCTGTATTAGTAACTATGGCTACACCTTC. Amino acid sequence: CASCISNYGYTF.

The V call is TRBV30, the J call TRBJ1-6; D is perhaps TRBD1 (6 bases). The length of the CDR3 is 18 residues. The germline gives CDR1 GTSNPN, CDR2 SVGIG (reference sequence). Between the trimmed V and J ends, which lost 2 bases and 0 bases, there was a span of 17 bases. Here the CDR3 DNA reads TGTGCCTGGAGTAATCAGCCGGGCAGGGGCTCCTATAATTCACCCCTCCACTTT. Amino acids: CAWSNQPGRGSYNSPLHF.

This chain uses TRBV5-6 with TRBJ2-7; TRBD1 might be the D (6 bases). This CDR3 has 16 residues. Trimming stripped 1 base from V and 6 bases from J, with 20 bases between. Germline CDR1 is SGHDT and CDR2 is YYEEEE. CDR3 amino acids: CASSLSGQKMTLEQYF. As DNA, the CDR3 is TGTGCCAGCAGCTTGTCCGGACAGAAGATGACCCTCGAGCAGTACTTC.

This clone was seen only a few times. The rearrangement uses TRBV6-5 and TRBJ1-2; no firm D call. CDR1 is MNHEY and CDR2 is SVGAGI in the germline V gene. Trimming shortened V by 5 bases and J by 8 bases, and 12 bases separated the two germline ends. There are 12 residues in the CDR3. This CDR3 reads CASSNAAKGYTF. CDR3 DNA sequence: TGTGCCAGCAGTAACGCGGCGAAAGGCTACACCTTC.

The V gene is TRBV7-8, the J gene TRBJ2-5, with D perhaps matching TRBD1 (5 bases). Germline values: CDR1 SGHVS, CDR2 FQNEAQ. There are 16 residues in the CDR3. Trimming removed 1 base at V and 4 bases at J, with 16 bases between. The CDR3 protein is CASSLEGQGYRETQYF. The CDR3 bases are TGTGCCAGCAGCTTAGAGGGTCAGGGATATCGAGAGACCCAGTACTTC.

This sequence joins TRBV5-4 and TRBJ1-1; D is unclear. The V and J ends lost 6 bases and 1 base respectively, with 13 bases between them. CDR1 and CDR2 from the germline V gene are SGHNT and YYREEE (reference sequence). This CDR3 comprises 14 residues. CDR3 nucleotides: TGTGCCAGCAAATCGCAGAACTCGAACACTGAAGCTTTCTTT. Protein sequence: CASKSQNSNTEAFF.

This clone was found a few times. This sequence joins TRBV19 and TRBJ1-5; D perhaps matches TRBD1 (6 bases). V lost 3 bases to trimming and J lost 7 bases, with 22 bases between them. The CDR3 length is 17 residues. The germline V gene encodes CDR1 LNHDA and CDR2 SQIVND (reference sequence). The CDR3 loop is CASSMGITGRQGQPQHF. In DNA form, the CDR3 reads TGTGCCAGTAGTATGGGAATCACGGGACGGCAGGGGCAGCCCCAGCATTTT.

As to this clone: Other nucleotide sequences from this sample produce the same CDR3. The rearrangement joins TRBV5-1 to TRBJ1-6, with D possibly being TRBD1 (5 bases). The V and J ends lost 1 base and 7 bases respectively, with 9 bases between them. The CDR3 spans 14 residues. Germline V lookup: CDR1 SGHRS, CDR2 YFSETQ. The CDR3 nucleotides read TGCGCCAGCAGCTTGCAGGGAGAGAATTCACCCCTCCACTTT. It translates to CASSLQGENSPLHF.

The chain uses TRBV30 and TRBJ1-1; the D gene is possibly TRBD1 (6 bases). This CDR3 spans 11 amino acids. Trimming removed 1 base at V and 10 bases at J, with 10 bases between. Germline lookup yields CDR1 GTSNPN and CDR2 SVGIG (reference sequence). Written as DNA, the CDR3 is TGTGCCTGGAGTGCTGGACAGAGAGCTTTCTTT. Encoded protein: CAWSAGQRAFF.

This chain joins TRBV5-1 and TRBJ1-2; no reliable D call. V dropped 0 bases and J dropped 2 bases, with 11 bases sitting between them. In germline, CDR1 is SGHRS, CDR2 YFSETQ. This CDR3 is built from 15 residues. In DNA, the CDR3 is TGCGCCAGCAGCTTGGGAATAGGTCAGAACTATGGCTACACCTTC. It yields the protein CASSLGIGQNYGYTF.

V and J are TRBV7-2 and TRBJ2-1, with TRBD1 identical over 8 bases. Germline V gives CDR1 SGHTA, CDR2 FQGNSA. The V gene end was trimmed by 4 bases and the J gene end by 11 bases; junction bases not matched to a gene: 7. The CDR3 is made up of 13 amino acids. This chain's CDR3 is CASSYQGAPKQFF. The CDR3, as DNA: TGTGCCAGCAGCTACCAGGGGGCTCCCAAGCAGTTCTTC.

This clone was seen a handful of times. This rearrangement joins TRBV7-9 to TRBJ2-2, with no clear D. V dropped 6 bases and J dropped 10 bases, with 12 bases sitting between them. CDR1 and CDR2 from the germline V gene are SEHNR and FQNEAQ (reference sequence). The CDR3 consists of 12 residues. The CDR3 loop reads CASRPDGPELFF. The CDR3 nucleotides read TGTGCCAGCAGGCCCGACGGTCCGGAGCTGTTTTTT.

The rearrangement links TRBV11-3 to TRBJ2-2; a weak D match, TRBD1 (5 bases). CDR3 length: 15 residues. The germline gives CDR1 SGHNT, CDR2 YENEEA. Trimming cost V 3 bases and J 1 base, with 9 bases left between them. CDR3 coding DNA: TGTGCCAGCAGCTTCAGGCAGGGGAACACCGGGGAGCTGTTTTTT. It encodes CASSFRQGNTGELFF.